Listed below are T cell receptor beta chains from one sample, sequenced in a study of blood T cell repertoires in COVID-19. This table comes from immunoSEQ multiplex PCR, and its TCRdb copy is limited to in-frame clones, with some not included. Here the sample spans approximately 210,000 clones, just under 85% being singletons. Sequenced material: peripheral blood. These TCRs come from a woman aged 45-65 years with active or convalescent COVID-19. The CDR3 runs from the conserved cysteine through the conserved F or W. The D gene is left open where the match is weak. Size is stated for part of the rows, as once, few or many counts, or as a class when the clone is expanded.

clone_size	v_call	j_call	d_call	cdr3_nt	cdr3_aa
.	TRBV7-3	TRBJ2-1	TRBD2	TGTGCCAGCAGCTTCCCCAAGTCTAGCGGGTATAACAATGAGCAGTTCTTC	CASSFPKSSGYNNEQFF
once	TRBV19	TRBJ2-1	.	TGTGCCAGTAGTACAACAGGGTCCAACAATGAGCAGTTCTTC	CASSTTGSNNEQFF
.	TRBV4-2	TRBJ2-7	TRBD2	TGTGCCAGCAGCCAGACGGGACTAGCGGGAGATGCCTACGAGCAGTACTTC	CASSQTGLAGDAYEQYF
once	TRBV5-6	TRBJ1-2	TRBD1	TGTGCCAGCAGCTTACAGGGGAAAGGCTACACCTTC	CASSLQGKGYTF
few	TRBV29-1	TRBJ1-5	.	TGCAGCGTTCAACTCGAAAACAATCAGCCCCAGCATTTT	CSVQLENNQPQHF
.	TRBV9	TRBJ1-2	.	TGTGCCAGCAGCGTACCGACAGGTTCCAACTATGGCTACACCTTC	CASSVPTGSNYGYTF
.	TRBV9	TRBJ2-1	.	TGTGCCAGCAGCGTAGACAGCCCTCGAAATGAGCAGTTCTTC	CASSVDSPRNEQFF
once	TRBV27	TRBJ2-2	TRBD2	TGTGCCAGCAGTTTAACCACTAGCGGGAGGGCCCCCGGGGAGCTGTTTTTT	CASSLTTSGRAPGELFF
.	TRBV18	TRBJ1-1	TRBD1	TGTGCCAGCTCACCCTACCGGGACAGGGCCACTGAAGCTTTCTTT	CASSPYRDRATEAFF
.	TRBV6-5	TRBJ2-1	TRBD1	TGTGCCAGCTATGGGACAGGGGGGTACAATGAGCAGTTCTTC	CASYGTGGYNEQFF
once	TRBV11-3	TRBJ2-3	.	TGTGCCAGCAGCGTCAGCGTGGGTTCGGGCACAGATACGCAGTATTTT	CASSVSVGSGTDTQYF
.	TRBV10-3	TRBJ1-1	TRBD1	TGTGCCATCAGTGAGTCGGACAGGGAAGCTTTCTTT	CAISESDREAFF